The present entry profiles one T cell receptor beta chain with its context. The record originates from a study of T cell changes during pregnancy in multiple sclerosis. Sequencing used immunoSEQ multiplex PCR; TCRdb keeps in-frame clones, though not all of them. The table has under 55,000 clones, around 92% seen once; the top ten hold roughly 0.81%. The CDR3 consists of 17 residues. The V segment lost 0 bases and the J segment 7 bases; nucleotides outside the gene matches: 11. From germline, CDR1 is SEHNR and CDR2 FQNEAQ (reference sequence). Sequencing was performed on CD4+ T cells from peripheral blood mononuclear cells, taken in the third trimester of pregnancy. The TCR was taken from a female donor with multiple sclerosis, enrolled in a pregnancy study. V is TRBV7-9 and J is TRBJ2-3, with TRBD2 identical over 9 bases. CDR3 region: CASSLASSGGGFNTQYF. CDR3 nucleotides: TGTGCCAGCAGCTTAGCGAGTAGCGGGGGTGGTTTTAATACGCAGTATTTT.